This T cell receptor (beta chain) is from a study of regulatory T cells in long-lasting Graves disease. Study-level findings and limits: Persistent Graves' disease cases displayed lower TCR diversity than newly diagnosed ones. Persistent disease preferred TRBV28, TRBJ1-2 and TRBJ2-5; new disease, TRBV20-1 and TRBJ2-1.

According to the study, TCR beta libraries were built with iRepertoire HTBI primers and CDR3-region Arm-PCR. TCRdb re-derived calls from the multiplex PCR reads in MiXCR, one entry per CDR3 protein. The sample lists 700,000 or so distinct CDR3 sequences; around 30% were seen once. V dropped 1 base and J dropped 2 bases, with 17 bases sitting between them. The length of the CDR3 is 17 residues. Germline V gene sequence: CDR1 ENHRY, CDR2 SYGVKD. Time point described: persistent/refractory GD, antithyroid drugs over 5 years with positive TRAb. After RNA was extracted from PBMCs, the TCR library was made from it. This clonotype was picked up a small number of times. Its target is not known.

The clonotype originates from a female donor with Graves disease. J is TRBJ1-1 and V is TRBV10-3; D gene uncertain. The sequenced sample was peripheral blood mononuclear cells (PBMCs), obtained when the disease was refractory, from a patient treated with antithyroid drugs. CDR3 nucleotides: TGTGCCATCAGTGAGTTAGGCGGAACAAAGATTAACACTGAAGCTTTCTTT. Protein: CAISELGGTKINTEAFF.